This section outlines one T cell receptor beta chain sequence together with its context. These data are taken from a study of blood T cell repertoires in COVID-19. The data were produced by immunoSEQ multiplex PCR, yet TCRdb's version contains in-frame clones alone and is incomplete. The table shows roughly 76,000 clones, with around three quarters occurring only once. Sequenced: peripheral blood. The source is a human donor in a cohort sampled during active COVID-19.

CDR3: CASSPRGGHQPQHF. CDR3 in DNA: TGTGCCAGCAGCCCACGGGGGGGCCATCAGCCCCAGCATTTT. V usage is TRBV5-8 and J usage is TRBJ1-5; a weak D match, TRBD1 (6 bases). The CDR3 loop spans 14 amino acids. Between the trimmed V and J ends, which lost 4 bases and 5 bases, there was a span of 13 bases. Germline V CDR1 and CDR2: SGHTS, YDEGEE. The whole variable domain, remainder taken from reference TRBV5-8 and TRBJ1-5, is EAGVTQSPTHLIKTRGQQATLRCSPISGHTSVYWYQQALGLGLQFLLWYDEGEERNRGNFPPRFSGRQFPNYSSELNVNALELEDSALYLCASSPRGGHQPQHFGDGTRLSIL.